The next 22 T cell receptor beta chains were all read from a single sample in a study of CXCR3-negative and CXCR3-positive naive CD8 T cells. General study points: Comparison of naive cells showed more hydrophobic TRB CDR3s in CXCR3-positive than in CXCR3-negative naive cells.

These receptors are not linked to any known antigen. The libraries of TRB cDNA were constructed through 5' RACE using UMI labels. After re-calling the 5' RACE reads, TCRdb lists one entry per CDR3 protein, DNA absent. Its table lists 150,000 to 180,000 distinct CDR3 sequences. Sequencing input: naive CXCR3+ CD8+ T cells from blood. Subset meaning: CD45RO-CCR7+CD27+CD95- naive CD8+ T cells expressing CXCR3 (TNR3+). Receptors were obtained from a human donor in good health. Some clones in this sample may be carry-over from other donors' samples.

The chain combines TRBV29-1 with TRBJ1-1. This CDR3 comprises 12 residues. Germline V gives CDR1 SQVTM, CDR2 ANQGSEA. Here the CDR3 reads CTCITPNTEAFF.

CDR3 sequence reads: CSVEELAGGDEQFF. The chain is built from TRBV29-1 and TRBJ2-1; the D call of TRBD2 rests on TCRdb alone, since no DNA is present to check it. The CDR3 is 14 residues long. Germline CDR1 and CDR2: SQVTM and ANQGSEA.

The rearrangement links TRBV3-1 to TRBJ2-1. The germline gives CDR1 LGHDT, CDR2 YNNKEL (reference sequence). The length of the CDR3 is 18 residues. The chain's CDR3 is CASSQGAGGVQPVDEQFF.

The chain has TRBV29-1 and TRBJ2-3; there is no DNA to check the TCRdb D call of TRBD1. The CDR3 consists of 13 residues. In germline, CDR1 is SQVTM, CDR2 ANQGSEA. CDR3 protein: CSVHGTRTDTQYF.

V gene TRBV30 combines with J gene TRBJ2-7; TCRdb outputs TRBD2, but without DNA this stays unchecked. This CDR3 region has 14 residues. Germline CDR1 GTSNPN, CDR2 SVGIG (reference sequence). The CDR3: CAWSAGTSEFEQYF.

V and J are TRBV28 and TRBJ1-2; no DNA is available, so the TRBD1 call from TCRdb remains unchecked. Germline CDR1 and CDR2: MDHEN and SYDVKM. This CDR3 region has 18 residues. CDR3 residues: CASSLDRDRVFRGYGYTF.

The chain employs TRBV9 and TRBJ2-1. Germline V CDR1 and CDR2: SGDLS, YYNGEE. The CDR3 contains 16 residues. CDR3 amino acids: CASSVNAGDYYNEQFF.

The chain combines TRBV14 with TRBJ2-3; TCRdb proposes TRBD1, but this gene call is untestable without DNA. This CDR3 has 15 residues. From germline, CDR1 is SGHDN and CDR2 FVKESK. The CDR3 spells CASSLYRTGPDTQYF.

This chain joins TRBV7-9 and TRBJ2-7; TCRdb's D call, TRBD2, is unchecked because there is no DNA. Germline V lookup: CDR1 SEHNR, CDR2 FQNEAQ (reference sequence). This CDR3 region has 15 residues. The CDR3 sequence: CASSLPRTSGYEQYF.

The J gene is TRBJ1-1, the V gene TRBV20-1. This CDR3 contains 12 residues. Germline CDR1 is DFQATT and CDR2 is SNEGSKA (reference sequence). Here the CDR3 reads CSASPLNTEAFF.

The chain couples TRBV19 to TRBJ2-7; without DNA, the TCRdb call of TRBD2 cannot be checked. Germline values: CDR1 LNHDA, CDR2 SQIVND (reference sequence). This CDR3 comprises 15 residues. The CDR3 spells CASSIGVGLSYEQYF.

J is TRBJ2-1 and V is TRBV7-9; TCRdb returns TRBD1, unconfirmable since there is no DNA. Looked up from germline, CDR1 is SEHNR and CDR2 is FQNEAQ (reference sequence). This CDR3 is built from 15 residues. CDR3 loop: CASTFAGDVYNEQFF.

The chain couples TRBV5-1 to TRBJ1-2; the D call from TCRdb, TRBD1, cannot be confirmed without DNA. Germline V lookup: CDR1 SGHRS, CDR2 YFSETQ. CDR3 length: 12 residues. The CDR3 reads CASSLVGQGDTF.

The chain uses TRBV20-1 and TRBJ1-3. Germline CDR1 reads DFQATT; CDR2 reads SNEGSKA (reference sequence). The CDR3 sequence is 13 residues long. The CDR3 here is CSARKEAGNTIYF.

The CDR3 here is CASSLGLAGHNEQFF. V and J are TRBV4-1 and TRBJ2-1; TCRdb proposes TRBD2, but this gene call is untestable without DNA. Germline lookup yields CDR1 MGHRA and CDR2 YSYEKL. The CDR3 totals 15 residues.

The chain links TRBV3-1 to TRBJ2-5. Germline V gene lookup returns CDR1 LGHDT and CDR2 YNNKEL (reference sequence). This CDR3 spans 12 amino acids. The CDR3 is CASSQLSETQYF.

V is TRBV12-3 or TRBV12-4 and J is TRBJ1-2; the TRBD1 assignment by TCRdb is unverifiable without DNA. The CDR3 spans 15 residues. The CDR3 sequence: CASSNIDRGTHGYTF.

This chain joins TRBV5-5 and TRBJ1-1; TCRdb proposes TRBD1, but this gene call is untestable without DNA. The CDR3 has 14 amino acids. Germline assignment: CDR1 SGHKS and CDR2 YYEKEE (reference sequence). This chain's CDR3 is CASSLQAVGTEAFF.

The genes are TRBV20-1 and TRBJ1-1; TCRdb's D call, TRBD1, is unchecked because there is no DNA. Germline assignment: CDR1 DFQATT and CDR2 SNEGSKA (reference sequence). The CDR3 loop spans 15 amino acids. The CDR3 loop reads CSADSRQYGNTEAFF.

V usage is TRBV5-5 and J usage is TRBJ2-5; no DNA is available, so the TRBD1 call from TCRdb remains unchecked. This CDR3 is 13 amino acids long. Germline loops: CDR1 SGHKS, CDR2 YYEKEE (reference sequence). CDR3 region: CASSYQGSETQYF.

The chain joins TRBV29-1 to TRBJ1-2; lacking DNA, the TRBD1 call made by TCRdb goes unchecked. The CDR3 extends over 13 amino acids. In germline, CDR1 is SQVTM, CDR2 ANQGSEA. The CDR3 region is CSIRSPRGHGYTF. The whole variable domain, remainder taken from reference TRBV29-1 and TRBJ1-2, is SAVISQKPSRDICQRGTSLTIQCQVDSQVTMMFWYRQQPGQSLTLIATANQGSEATYESGFVIDKFPISRPNLTFSTLTVSNMSPEDSSIYLCSIRSPRGHGYTFGSGTRLTVV.

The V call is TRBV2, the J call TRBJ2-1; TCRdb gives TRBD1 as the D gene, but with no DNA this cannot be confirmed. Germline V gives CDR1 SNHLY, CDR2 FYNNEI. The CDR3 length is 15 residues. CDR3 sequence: CASSRTTGLLHEQFF.